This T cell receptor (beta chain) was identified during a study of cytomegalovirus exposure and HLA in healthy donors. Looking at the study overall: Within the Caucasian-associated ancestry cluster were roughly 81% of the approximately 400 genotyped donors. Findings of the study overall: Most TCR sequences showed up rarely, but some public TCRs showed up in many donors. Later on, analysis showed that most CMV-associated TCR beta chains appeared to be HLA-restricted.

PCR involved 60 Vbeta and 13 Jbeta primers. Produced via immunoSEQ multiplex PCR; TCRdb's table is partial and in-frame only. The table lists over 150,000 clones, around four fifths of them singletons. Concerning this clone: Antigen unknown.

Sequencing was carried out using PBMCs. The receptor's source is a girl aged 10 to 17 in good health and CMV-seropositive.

CDR3 sequence: CASSLGEDSYNEQFF. CDR3 DNA: TGTGCCAGCAGCTTGGGAGAGGACTCCTACAATGAGCAGTTCTTC. V is TRBV5-4 and J is TRBJ2-1, with D unclear. The germline V and J ends were trimmed by 0 bases and 0 bases, with 7 bases remaining between them. Germline lookup yields CDR1 SGHNT and CDR2 YYREEE (reference sequence). This CDR3 is 15 amino acids long.